This T cell receptor beta chain was captured by sequencing in a study of cytomegalovirus exposure and HLA in healthy donors. Here immunoSEQ multiplex PCR was the method, and the copy in TCRdb shows in-frame clones only, minus some. The table has under 150,000 clones, around 87% seen once; the top ten hold around 10%. The source is a man aged 18 to 29 in good health and CMV-seropositive. The specimen sequenced was PBMCs.

The CDR3 region is CASSLEGAVGANVLTF. Written as DNA, the CDR3 is TGTGCCAGCAGCTTAGAGGGGGCGGTTGGGGCCAACGTCCTGACTTTC. V gene TRBV7-3 combines with J gene TRBJ2-6, with 7 positions matching TRBD1. CDR1 and CDR2 (germline): SGHTA, FQGTGA. The CDR3 totals 16 residues. Trimming at V came to 2 bases and at J to 3 bases, leaving 4 bases not matched to a gene.